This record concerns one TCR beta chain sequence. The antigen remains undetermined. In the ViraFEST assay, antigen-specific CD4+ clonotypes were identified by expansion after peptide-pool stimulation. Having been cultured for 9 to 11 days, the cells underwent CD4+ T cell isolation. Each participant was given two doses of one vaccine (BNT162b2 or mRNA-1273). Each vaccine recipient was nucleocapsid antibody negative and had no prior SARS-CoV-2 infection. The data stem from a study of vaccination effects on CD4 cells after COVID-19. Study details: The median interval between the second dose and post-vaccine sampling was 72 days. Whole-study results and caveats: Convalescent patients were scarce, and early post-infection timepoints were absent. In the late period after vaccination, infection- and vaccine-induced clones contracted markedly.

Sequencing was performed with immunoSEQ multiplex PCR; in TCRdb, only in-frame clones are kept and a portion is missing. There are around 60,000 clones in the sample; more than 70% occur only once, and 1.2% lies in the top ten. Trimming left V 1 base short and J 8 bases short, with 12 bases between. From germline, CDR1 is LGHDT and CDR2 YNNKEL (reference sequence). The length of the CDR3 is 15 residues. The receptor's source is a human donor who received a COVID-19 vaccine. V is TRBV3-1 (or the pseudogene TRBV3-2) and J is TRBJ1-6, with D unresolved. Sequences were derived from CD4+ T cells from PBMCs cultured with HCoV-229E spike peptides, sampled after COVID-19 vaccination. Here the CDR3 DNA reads TGTGCCAGCAGCCAAGGGGCGTTGCGGGATTCACCCCTCCACTTT. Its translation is CASSQGALRDSPLHF.